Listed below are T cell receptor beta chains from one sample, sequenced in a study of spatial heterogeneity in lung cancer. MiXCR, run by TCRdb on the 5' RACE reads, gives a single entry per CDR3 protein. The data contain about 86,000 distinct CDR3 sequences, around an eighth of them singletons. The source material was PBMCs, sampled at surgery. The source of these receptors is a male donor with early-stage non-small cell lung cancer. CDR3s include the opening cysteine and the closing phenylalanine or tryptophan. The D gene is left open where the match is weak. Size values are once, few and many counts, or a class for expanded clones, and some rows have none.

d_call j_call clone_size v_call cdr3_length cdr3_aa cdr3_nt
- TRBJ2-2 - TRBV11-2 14 CAKGGDQTTGELFF TGTGCCAAAGGAGGGGACCAAACAACCGGGGAGCTGTTTTTT
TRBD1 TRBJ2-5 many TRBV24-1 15 CATSEGTGGRETQYF TGTGCCACCAGTGAGGGGACAGGGGGCAGGGAGACCCAGTACTTC
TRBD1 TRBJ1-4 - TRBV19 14 CASTPLNRGEKLFF TGTGCCAGTACCCCTCTTAACAGGGGTGAAAAACTGTTTTTT
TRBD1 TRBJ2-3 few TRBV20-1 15 CSARGQGAFTDTQYF TGCAGTGCTAGAGGACAGGGGGCTTTCACAGATACGCAGTATTTT
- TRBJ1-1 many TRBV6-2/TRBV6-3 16 CASSYPRGGVNTEAFF TGTGCCAGCAGTTACCCTCGGGGAGGAGTGAACACTGAAGCTTTCTTT
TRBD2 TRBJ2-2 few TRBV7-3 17 CASSLTSGRTSTGELFF TGTGCCAGCAGTTTGACTAGCGGGAGAACGAGTACCGGGGAGCTGTTTTTT
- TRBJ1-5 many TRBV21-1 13 CASRADSNQPQHF TGTGCCAGCCGGGCGGATAGCAATCAGCCCCAGCATTTT
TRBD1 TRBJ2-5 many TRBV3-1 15 CASSPLGDSQETQYF TGTGCCAGCAGCCCTTTAGGGGACAGCCAAGAGACCCAGTACTTC
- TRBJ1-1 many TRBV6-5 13 CASSDPLGPWTFF TGTGCCAGCAGTGACCCCTTGGGCCCGTGGACTTTCTTT
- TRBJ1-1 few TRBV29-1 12 CSVGSLDAEAFF TGCAGCGTTGGGAGCCTGGACGCTGAAGCTTTCTTT
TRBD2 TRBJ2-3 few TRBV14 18 CASSHLRGDLRSTDTQYF TGTGCCAGCAGCCACCTACGGGGGGATCTGAGAAGCACAGATACGCAGTATTTT
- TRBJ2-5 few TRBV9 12 CASKGSQETQYF TGTGCCAGCAAGGGATCCCAAGAGACCCAGTACTTC
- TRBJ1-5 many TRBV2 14 CASSLLGSNQPQHF TGTGCCAGCAGTTTACTGGGTAGCAATCAGCCCCAGCATTTT
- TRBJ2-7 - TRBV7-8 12 CASSLDLTEQYF TGTGCCAGCAGCTTAGATCTCACCGAGCAGTACTTC
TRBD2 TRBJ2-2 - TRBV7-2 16 CASSLTQRDNTGELFF TGTGCCAGCAGCTTAACTCAGCGGGATAACACCGGGGAGCTGTTTTTT
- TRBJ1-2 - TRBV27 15 CASSFRGEIDYGYTF TGTGCCAGCAGTTTCCGGGGGGAAATAGACTATGGCTACACCTTC
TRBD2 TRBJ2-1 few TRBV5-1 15 CASSLERGSYNEQFF TGCGCCAGCAGCTTGGAGCGGGGGTCCTACAATGAGCAGTTCTTC
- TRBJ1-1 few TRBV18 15 CASSPLVTINTEAFF TGTGCCAGCTCACCACTTGTAACAATAAACACTGAAGCTTTCTTT
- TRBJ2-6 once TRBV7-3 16 CASSFDASSGANVLTF TGTGCCAGCAGCTTTGACGCCAGCTCTGGGGCCAACGTCCTGACTTTC
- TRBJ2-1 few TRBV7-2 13 CASSQDFYNEQFF TGTGCCAGCAGCCAGGACTTTTACAATGAGCAGTTCTTC
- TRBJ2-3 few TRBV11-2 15 CASSHHPGGTDTQYF TGTGCCAGCAGCCACCACCCTGGGGGGACAGATACGCAGTATTTT
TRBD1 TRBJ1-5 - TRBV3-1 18 CASSQVVQGQRKNQPQHF TGTGCCAGCAGCCAAGTGGTCCAGGGACAGAGAAAAAATCAGCCCCAGCATTTT
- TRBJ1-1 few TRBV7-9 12 CASSEQHTEAFF TGTGCCAGCAGCGAACAGCACACTGAAGCTTTCTTT
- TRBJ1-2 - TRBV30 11 CAWIKGYGYTF TGTGCCTGGATAAAGGGCTATGGCTACACCTTC
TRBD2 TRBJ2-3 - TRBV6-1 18 CASSELAGGRRSTDTQYF TGTGCCAGCAGTGAGCTAGCGGGGGGCCGGAGAAGCACAGATACGCAGTATTTT
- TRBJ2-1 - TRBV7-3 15 CASSLIRGRDNEQFF TGTGCCAGCAGCTTAATCCGGGGACGGGACAATGAGCAGTTCTTC
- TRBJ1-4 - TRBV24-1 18 CATSDLRGGSATNEKLFF TGTGCCACCAGTGATTTGCGCGGCGGTTCTGCAACTAATGAAAAACTGTTTTTT
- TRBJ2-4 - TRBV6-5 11 CASIGGNIQYF TGTGCCAGCATAGGGGGTAACATTCAGTACTTC
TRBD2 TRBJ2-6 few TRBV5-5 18 CASSSTSGVPPGANVLTF TGTGCCAGCAGTTCTACTAGCGGGGTCCCCCCTGGGGCCAACGTCCTGACTTTC
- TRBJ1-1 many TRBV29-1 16 CSVEGASGQPNTEAFF TGCAGCGTTGAAGGTGCGAGCGGACAGCCGAACACTGAAGCTTTCTTT
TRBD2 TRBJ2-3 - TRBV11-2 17 CASSLDPPTSGRDTQYF TGTGCCAGCAGCTTAGATCCCCCTACTAGCGGGAGGGATACGCAGTATTTT
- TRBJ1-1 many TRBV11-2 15 CASSLALLGGFEAFF TGTGCCAGCAGCTTAGCCCTTCTGGGCGGATTTGAAGCTTTCTTT
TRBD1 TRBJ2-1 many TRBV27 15 CASSLDRGLYNEQFF TGTGCCAGCAGTTTAGACAGGGGGTTGTACAATGAGCAGTTCTTC
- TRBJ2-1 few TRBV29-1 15 CSVEEGVSSYNEQFF TGCAGCGTTGAAGAGGGGGTTAGCTCCTACAATGAGCAGTTCTTC
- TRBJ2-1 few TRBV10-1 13 CASSDPPDNEQFF TGCGCCAGCAGTGACCCTCCCGACAATGAGCAGTTCTTC
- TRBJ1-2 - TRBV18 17 CASSPNLPNLGQDGYTF TGTGCCAGCTCACCGAATTTACCCAATCTAGGGCAGGATGGCTACACCTTC
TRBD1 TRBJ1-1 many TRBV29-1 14 CSAVEQGANTEAFF TGCAGCGCTGTAGAACAGGGGGCGAACACTGAAGCTTTCTTT
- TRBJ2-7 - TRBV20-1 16 CSASSGGREPTYEQYF TGCAGTGCTAGTTCTGGGGGCAGGGAGCCGACCTACGAGCAGTACTTC
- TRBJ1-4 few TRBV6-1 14 CASRTGGTNEKLFF TGTGCCAGCAGAACGGGGGGAACTAATGAAAAACTGTTTTTT
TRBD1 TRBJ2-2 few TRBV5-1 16 CASSFGTGVTTGELFF TGCGCCAGCAGTTTCGGGACAGGGGTCACCACCGGGGAGCTGTTTTTT
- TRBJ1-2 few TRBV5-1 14 CASSLEGRNYGYTF TGCGCCAGCAGCTTGGAGGGACGGAACTATGGCTACACCTTC
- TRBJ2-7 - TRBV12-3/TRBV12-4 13 CASKRRSDDEQYF TGTGCCAGCAAGCGGAGGTCGGACGACGAGCAGTACTTC
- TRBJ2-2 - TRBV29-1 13 CSVVEGSTGELFF TGCAGCGTTGTAGAAGGGAGCACCGGGGAGCTGTTTTTT
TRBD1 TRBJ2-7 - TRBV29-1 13 CSVPRTGNYEQYF TGCAGCGTACCCAGGACAGGGAACTACGAGCAGTACTTC
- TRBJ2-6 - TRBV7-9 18 CASSQTLQAWAGANVLTF TGTGCCAGCAGCCAAACCTTACAAGCCTGGGCCGGGGCCAACGTCCTGACTTTC
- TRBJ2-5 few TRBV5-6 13 CASSQQVTETQYF TGTGCCAGCAGCCAACAGGTCACGGAGACCCAGTACTTC
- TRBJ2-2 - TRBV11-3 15 CASSFRAAGFGELFF TGTGCCAGCAGCTTTCGGGCAGCCGGGTTCGGGGAGCTGTTTTTT
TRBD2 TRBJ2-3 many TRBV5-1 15 CASSFLSGGTDTQYF TGCGCCAGCAGCTTCCTTAGCGGGGGGACAGATACGCAGTATTTT
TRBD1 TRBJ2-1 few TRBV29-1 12 CSPALRDSGQFF TGCAGCCCCGCATTACGGGACAGCGGGCAGTTCTTC
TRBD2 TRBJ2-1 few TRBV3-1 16 CASSQVREGGSTEQFF TGTGCCAGCAGCCAAGTAAGGGAGGGAGGGTCCACCGAGCAGTTCTTC
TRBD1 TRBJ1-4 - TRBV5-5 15 CASSGSTGNNEKLFF TGTGCCAGCAGCGGCTCGACAGGGAATAATGAAAAACTGTTTTTT
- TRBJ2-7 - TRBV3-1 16 CASSSGLPGSVYEQYF TGTGCCAGCAGCTCAGGGTTACCGGGGTCCGTCTACGAGCAGTACTTC
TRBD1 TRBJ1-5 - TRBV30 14 CAWSRGQGDQPQHF TGTGCCTGGAGTAGAGGGCAGGGGGATCAGCCCCAGCATTTT
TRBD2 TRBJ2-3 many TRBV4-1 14 CASSPGTRRDTQYF TGCGCCAGCAGCCCTGGGACTAGGAGAGATACGCAGTATTTT
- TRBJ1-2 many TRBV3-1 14 CASSQDRVHYGYTF TGTGCCAGCAGCCAAGACAGGGTTCACTATGGCTACACCTTC